What follows is one TCR beta chain and its context. Its target is unknown. A single record per CDR3 protein comes from TCRdb applying MiXCR to the RT-PCR reads. The sample shows about 780,000 distinct CDR3 sequences, around 20% of them seen only once. Trimming took 6 bases from V and 0 from J, leaving 14 bases between them. The CDR3 extends over 15 amino acids. Germline CDR1 reads MNHEY; CDR2 reads SVGEGT. The data were taken from a study of response to subunit inactivated influenza vaccine. Study-wide points: The authors offered the suggestion that each seasonal influenza vaccination recruits few new T cells.

This TCR came from a man in his fifties or sixties who received an inactivated influenza vaccine. The chain links TRBV6-2 or TRBV6-3 to TRBJ1-2, with D unresolved. The sequencing used PBMCs from blood, collected 4 to 6 days after vaccination. The CDR3 bases are TGTGCCAGCAGCCTAGGGCGGCTAACTAACTATGGCTACACCTTC. Translated: CASSLGRLTNYGYTF.